One and the same sample provided the 32 T cell receptor beta chains below, sequenced in a study of T cell changes during pregnancy in multiple sclerosis (dated by TCRdb to between 2019 and 2020). The library was prepared using the immunoSEQ multiplex PCR assay. The table comes from immuneACCESS by way of TCRdb, which keeps in-frame sequences with V and J called. Part of the clones is missing from these tables; in studies checked, under half for an unresolved V gene and the rest for unknown reasons. For this sample the table gives 50,000 or so clones, of which 80% to 90% were detected only once. Roughly 8.5% of the sample belongs to the ten largest clones. Source: CD8+ T cells from peripheral blood mononuclear cells, taken in the second trimester of pregnancy. The receptors were sampled from a female donor with multiple sclerosis, enrolled in a pregnancy study.

The chain recombines TRBV7-3 with TRBJ1-5; D gene ambiguous. The V gene lost 1 base and the J gene lost 5 bases, with 9 bases spanning the gap. Germline assignment: CDR1 SGHTA and CDR2 FQGTGA. This CDR3 is built from 14 residues. This chain's CDR3 is CASSLSGGDQPQHF. CDR3 coding DNA: TGTGCCAGCAGCTTAAGCGGCGGAGATCAGCCCCAGCATTTT.

This sequence joins TRBV11-2 and TRBJ1-3; a possible D gene is TRBD1 (6 bases). CDR1 is SGHAT and CDR2 is FQNNGV in the germline V gene. V lost 5 bases and J lost 11, with 16 bases in between. This CDR3 is 13 amino acids long. CDR3 nucleotides: TGTGCCAGCAGCATTGGGACACCCGGTTCCATATATTTT. This gives the protein CASSIGTPGSIYF.

V usage is TRBV4-1 and J usage is TRBJ2-3; TRBD2 aligns across 9 bases. Trimming at V came to 1 base and at J to 2 bases, leaving 4 bases not matched to a gene. Germline CDR1 and CDR2: MGHRA and YSYEKL. This CDR3 comprises 16 residues. CDR3 DNA sequence: TGCGCCAGCAGCCAAGCGCCTAGCGGGGCCACAGATACGCAGTATTTT. This encodes CASSQAPSGATDTQYF.

This rearrangement joins TRBV6-1 to TRBJ1-2; the match to TRBD1 covers 9 bases. The CDR3 is 13 amino acids. Trimming at V came to 6 bases and at J to 6 bases, leaving 5 bases not matched to a gene. Germline values: CDR1 MNHNS, CDR2 SASEGT. CDR3 loop: CASSPGTGNGYTF. CDR3 in DNA: TGTGCCAGCAGCCCCGGGACAGGGAATGGCTACACCTTC.

The rearrangement joins TRBV29-1 to TRBJ1-2; perhaps TRBD1 as D (6 bases). The ends were cut back, 7 bases at V and 2 bases at J, with 17 bases in the middle. Germline CDR1 is SQVTM and CDR2 is ANQGSEA. The CDR3 has 14 amino acids. The CDR3, as DNA: TGCAGCGCTTACCCTCCGGGGACAAACTATGGCTACACCTTC. Its protein product is CSAYPPGTNYGYTF.

The chain combines TRBV7-8 with TRBJ1-5, with D perhaps TRBD1 (6 bases). The CDR3 consists of 15 residues. The V end lost 5 bases, the J end lost 7 bases, and 18 bases lay between the germline ends. Germline CDR1 reads SGHVS; CDR2 reads FQNEAQ. CDR3 in amino acids: CASSPLAGVEQPQHF. DNA for the CDR3: TGTGCCAGCAGCCCCCTAGCAGGGGTGGAGCAGCCCCAGCATTTT.

A note on this clone: Germline and junction disagree at one end, which may indicate a read error. The genes are TRBV5-1 and TRBJ2-3; weak D call: TRBD2 (7 bases). The CDR3 covers 15 residues. In germline, CDR1 is SGHRS, CDR2 YFSETQ. CDR3: CASTLYGGRTDTQYF. The CDR3 DNA is TGCGCCAGCACCTTGTACGGGGGGCGCACAGATACGCAGTATTTT.

The chain couples TRBV5-1 to TRBJ2-7, with D possibly matching TRBD1 (8 bases). The CDR3 is 17 residues long. CDR1 is SGHRS and CDR2 is YFSETQ in the germline V gene. V was pared by 4 bases and J by 2 bases, with 22 bases between. The CDR3 DNA sequence: TGCGCCAGCAGCCCGAGGGGGGGACAGGCGGGACCCTACGAGCAGTACTTC. Protein product: CASSPRGGQAGPYEQYF.

This clone has a handful of counts. The V and J genes are TRBV27 and TRBJ2-4; 8 nucleotides match TRBD1. Germline-derived CDR1 and CDR2 are MNHEY and SMNVEV (reference sequence). V shed 1 base and J 1 base; nucleotides not matched to a gene: 3. This CDR3 is built from 16 residues. CDR3 coding DNA: TGTGCCAGCAGTTTATTCCAGGGGGCGGCCAAAAACATTCAGTACTTC. It codes for CASSLFQGAAKNIQYF.

This clone was counted a few times. The rearrangement uses TRBV4-1 and TRBJ1-6; D is perhaps TRBD1 (5 bases). The length of the CDR3 is 15 residues. Germline CDR1 reads MGHRA; CDR2 reads YSYEKL. Trimming pared 8 bases from V and 5 bases from J, leaving 16 bases between. The CDR3 here is CASGRQMGNNSPLHF. For the CDR3, the DNA is TGCGCCAGCGGCAGACAGATGGGGAATAATTCACCCCTCCACTTT.

The chain couples TRBV6-4 to TRBJ2-1, with TRBD2 identical over 7 bases. Germline trimming cut 2 bases from V and 13 bases from J; bases unmatched to any gene: 11. The CDR3 has 14 residues. The germline V gene has CDR1 MRHNA and CDR2 SNTAGT. The CDR3: CASSDGGGPSSQFF. In nucleotides, the CDR3 is TGTGCCAGCAGTGACGGCGGGGGACCCTCATCCCAGTTCTTC.

This chain connects TRBV6-5 to TRBJ1-1; D uncertain. V was cut by 7 bases and J by 8 bases, with 17 bases left in between. The CDR3 runs to 13 residues. The germline gives CDR1 MNHEY, CDR2 SVGAGI. CDR3 loop: CASKGGISIEAFF. The CDR3 bases are TGTGCCAGCAAAGGAGGTATTAGTATAGAAGCTTTCTTT.

The genes are TRBV6-6 and TRBJ2-3; D might be TRBD2 (5 bases). V shed 0 bases and J shed 1 base, with 8 bases lying between them. Germline V gene data show CDR1 as MNHNY and CDR2 as SVGAGI (reference sequence). CDR3 length: 15 residues. DNA for the CDR3: TGTGCCAGCAGTTACTCGGGTAGCGGCACAGATACGCAGTATTTT. Translating it yields CASSYSGSGTDTQYF.

This clone was detected only a few times. This chain joins TRBV4-1 and TRBJ2-3; D remains ambiguous. Trimming left V 5 bases short and J 0 bases short, with 9 bases between. Germline V gene data show CDR1 as MGHRA and CDR2 as YSYEKL. The CDR3 loop spans 14 amino acids. CDR3 nucleotides: TGCGCCAGCAGCTACTTTCCTAGCACAGATACGCAGTATTTT. Its protein product is CASSYFPSTDTQYF.

This chain uses TRBV2 with TRBJ2-7, with D possibly being TRBD1 (5 bases). Germline V gene sequence: CDR1 SNHLY, CDR2 FYNNEI. The V and J ends lost 7 bases and 4 bases respectively, with 5 bases between them. CDR3 length: 10 residues. The chain's CDR3 is CASTGYEQYF. CDR3 sequence (DNA): TGTGCCAGCACAGGGTACGAGCAGTACTTC.

This clone was observed a single time. This rearrangement joins TRBV7-8 to TRBJ2-7, with 8 bases matching TRBD1. Germline V gene lookup returns CDR1 SGHVS and CDR2 FQNEAQ. The CDR3 extends over 16 amino acids. The trim removed 4 bases at V and 4 bases at J, leaving 12 bases unmatched. CDR3 in DNA: TGTGCCAGCAGCTCAGCAGGGGGCGCGAAGGGTTACGAGCAGTACTTC. Encoded protein: CASSSAGGAKGYEQYF.

The rearrangement links TRBV9 to TRBJ2-3, with D tentatively TRBD1 (5 bases). V shed 0 bases and J shed 2 bases, with 10 bases lying between them. CDR1 is SGDLS, CDR2 YYNGEE, per germline. The CDR3 covers 15 residues. CDR3 DNA sequence: TGTGCCAGCAGCGTAGAGGGGCAGAACACAGATACGCAGTATTTT. This gives the protein CASSVEGQNTDTQYF.

The V call is TRBV6-5, the J call TRBJ2-3; tentatively, D is TRBD1 (6 bases). CDR3 size: 13 residues. Per the germline V gene, CDR1 is MNHEY and CDR2 is SVGAGI. The V gene lost 4 bases and the J gene lost 14 bases, with 19 bases spanning the gap. The CDR3, as DNA: TGTGCCAGCAGTTTTAAAGGGGGATGGGATATGTATTTT. Amino acid sequence: CASSFKGGWDMYF.

V gene TRBV5-3 combines with J gene TRBJ1-2; TRBD1 matches 9 bases. TRBV5-3 is marked as an open reading frame, function uncertain. The CDR3 has 15 residues. V trimming: 8 bases; J trimming: 3 bases; junction bases outside the gene matches: 11. CDR3 sequence reads: CASSRRTGEDYGYTF. The CDR3, as DNA: TGTGCCAGCAGCCGTAGGACAGGGGAGGACTATGGCTACACCTTC.

The chain recombines TRBV28 with TRBJ1-2; a possible D gene is TRBD1 (6 bases). Looked up from germline, CDR1 is MDHEN and CDR2 is SYDVKM. Trimming removed 6 bases from V and 3 bases from J, with 17 bases in between. CDR3 length: 15 amino acids. The CDR3 bases are TGTGCCAGCAGAACTGACAGGTGGGGAGACTATGGCTACACCTTC. Protein sequence: CASRTDRWGDYGYTF.

The chain is built from TRBV5-8 and TRBJ2-3; TRBD2 matches at 15 bases. V shed 4 bases and J 0 bases; nucleotides not matched to a gene: 6. This CDR3 has 18 amino acids. From germline, CDR1 is SGHTS and CDR2 YDEGEE. The CDR3 reads CASSQGLAGGPSTDTQYF. CDR3 nucleotide sequence: TGTGCCAGCAGCCAAGGACTAGCGGGGGGGCCTAGCACAGATACGCAGTATTTT.

The chain is built from TRBV5-1 and TRBJ2-1, with D perhaps TRBD2 (5 bases). V dropped 0 bases and J dropped 8 bases, with 6 bases sitting between them. Germline loops: CDR1 SGHRS, CDR2 YFSETQ. The CDR3 covers 12 residues. The CDR3 DNA reads as TGCGCCAGCAGCTTGGACGGGGATGAGCAGTTCTTC. This codes for CASSLDGDEQFF. Full variable domain (outside the CDR3, taken from reference TRBV5-1 and TRBJ2-1): KAGVTQTPRYLIKTRGQQVTLSCSPISGHRSVSWYQQTPGQGLQFLFEYFSETQRNKGNFPGRFSGRQFSNSRSEMNVSTLELGDSALYLCASSLDGDEQFFGPGTRLTVL.

This chain links TRBV6-5 with TRBJ2-1; tentatively, D is TRBD2 (6 bases). The CDR3 runs 13 residues. Trimming stripped 8 bases from V and 0 bases from J, with 8 bases between. Germline V gene sequence: CDR1 MNHEY, CDR2 SVGAGI. DNA for the CDR3: TGTGCCAGCGGACTAAGCTCCTACAATGAGCAGTTCTTC. Encoded protein: CASGLSSYNEQFF.

The chain is built from TRBV11-2 and TRBJ1-1; 8 bases are a match to TRBD1. This CDR3 spans 15 amino acids. V shed 0 bases and J 7 bases; nucleotides not matched to a gene: 7. CDR1 is SGHAT and CDR2 is FQNNGV in the germline V gene. The CDR3 nucleotides are TGTGCCAGCAGCTTAGAATGGACAGGGTCAAATGAAGCTTTCTTT. The encoded protein is CASSLEWTGSNEAFF.

The chain has TRBV11-2 and TRBJ1-6; 9 bases fit TRBD1. The germline V gene encodes CDR1 SGHAT and CDR2 FQNNGV. Trimming cost V 2 bases and J 10 bases; bases outside gene matches: 12. The CDR3 has 17 amino acids. The CDR3 protein is CASSLYPLGQGSSPLHF. CDR3 in DNA: TGTGCCAGCAGCTTATATCCCCTCGGACAGGGGTCATCACCCCTCCACTTT.

The J gene is TRBJ1-1, the V gene TRBV9; D unclear. Trimming pared 0 bases from V and 8 bases from J, leaving 14 bases between. This CDR3 is built from 14 residues. CDR1 is SGDLS, CDR2 YYNGEE, per germline. The CDR3 DNA sequence: TGTGCCAGCAGCGTAGATCCGGAGGGCGAGGAAGCTTTCTTT. Its protein is CASSVDPEGEEAFF.

The chain has TRBV15 and TRBJ1-1; the D gene is possibly TRBD1 (5 bases). Germline V gives CDR1 LNHNV, CDR2 YYDKDF (reference sequence). Trimming took 0 bases from V and 3 from J, leaving 8 bases between them. The CDR3 contains 14 residues. The CDR3 sequence is CATSRDGGYTEAFF. CDR3 sequence (DNA): TGTGCCACCAGCAGAGATGGGGGGTACACTGAAGCTTTCTTT.

J is TRBJ1-2 and V is TRBV10-3; no clear D. Trimming pared 11 bases from V and 0 bases from J, leaving 7 bases between. Germline CDR1 ENHRY, CDR2 SYGVKD. CDR3 length equals 11 residues. This CDR3 is CAARANYGYTF. The CDR3 DNA reads TGTGCCGCCCGAGCTAACTATGGCTACACCTTC.

The chain links TRBV5-5 to TRBJ1-5; no reliable D call. This CDR3 contains 12 residues. The germline V gene has CDR1 SGHKS and CDR2 YYEKEE (reference sequence). V lost 7 bases to trimming and J lost 0 bases, with 5 bases between them. CDR3 DNA: TGTGCCAGCGCCTATAGCAATCAGCCCCAGCATTTT. Amino acid sequence: CASAYSNQPQHF.

Of note for this clone: At one end the junction does not follow the germline gene, possibly because of a read error. The rearrangement uses TRBV5-6 and TRBJ1-6; 7 nucleotides align to TRBD1. The germline V gene encodes CDR1 SGHDT and CDR2 YYEEEE. The CDR3 runs 15 residues. This CDR3 reads CASSFAGGYSSPLHF. The CDR3 DNA follows: TGTGCCAGCAGCTTTGCAGGGGGTTATAGTTCACCCCTCCACTTT. The entire variable domain, with the rest obtained from reference TRBV5-6 and TRBJ1-6, is as follows: DAGVTQSPTHLIKTRGQQVTLRCSPKSGHDTVSWYQQALGQGPQFIFQYYEEEERQRGNFPDRFSGHQFPNYSSELNVNALLLGDSALYLCASSFAGGYSSPLHFGNGTRLTVT.

The DNA of the CDR3 is TGTGCCAGCAGTTATTCTCTCAACACTGAAGCTTTCTTT. Protein sequence: CASSYSLNTEAFF. The V gene is TRBV6-5, the J gene TRBJ1-1, with no clear D. This CDR3 is built from 13 residues. Trimming shortened V by 3 bases and J by 2 bases, and 7 bases separated the two germline ends. Germline V CDR1 and CDR2: MNHEY, SVGAGI.

This sequence joins TRBV5-6 and TRBJ2-7; the match to TRBD2 covers 8 bases. CDR1 and CDR2 from the germline V gene are SGHDT and YYEEEE. With 0 bases clipped from V and 1 base from J, the junction kept 9 bases outside the gene matches. The CDR3 runs to 17 residues. The CDR3 reads CASSLDWRGESSYEQYF. CDR3 bases: TGTGCCAGCAGCTTGGACTGGCGGGGGGAATCTTCCTACGAGCAGTACTTC.